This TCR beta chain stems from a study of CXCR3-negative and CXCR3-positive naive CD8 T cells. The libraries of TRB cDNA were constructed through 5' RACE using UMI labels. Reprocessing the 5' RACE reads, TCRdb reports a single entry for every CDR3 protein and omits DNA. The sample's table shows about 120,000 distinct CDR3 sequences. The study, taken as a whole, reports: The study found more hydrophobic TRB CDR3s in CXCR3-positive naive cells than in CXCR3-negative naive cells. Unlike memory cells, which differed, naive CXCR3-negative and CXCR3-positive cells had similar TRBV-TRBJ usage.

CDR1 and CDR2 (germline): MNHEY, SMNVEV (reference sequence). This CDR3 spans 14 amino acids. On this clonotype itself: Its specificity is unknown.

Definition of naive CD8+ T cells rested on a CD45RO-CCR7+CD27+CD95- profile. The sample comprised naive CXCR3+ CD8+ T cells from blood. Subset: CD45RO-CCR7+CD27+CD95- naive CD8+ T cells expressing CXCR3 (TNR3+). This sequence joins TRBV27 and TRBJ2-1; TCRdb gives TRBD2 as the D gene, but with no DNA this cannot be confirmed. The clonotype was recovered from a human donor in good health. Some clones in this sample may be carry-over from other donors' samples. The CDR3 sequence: CASSLSLPLRDQFF.